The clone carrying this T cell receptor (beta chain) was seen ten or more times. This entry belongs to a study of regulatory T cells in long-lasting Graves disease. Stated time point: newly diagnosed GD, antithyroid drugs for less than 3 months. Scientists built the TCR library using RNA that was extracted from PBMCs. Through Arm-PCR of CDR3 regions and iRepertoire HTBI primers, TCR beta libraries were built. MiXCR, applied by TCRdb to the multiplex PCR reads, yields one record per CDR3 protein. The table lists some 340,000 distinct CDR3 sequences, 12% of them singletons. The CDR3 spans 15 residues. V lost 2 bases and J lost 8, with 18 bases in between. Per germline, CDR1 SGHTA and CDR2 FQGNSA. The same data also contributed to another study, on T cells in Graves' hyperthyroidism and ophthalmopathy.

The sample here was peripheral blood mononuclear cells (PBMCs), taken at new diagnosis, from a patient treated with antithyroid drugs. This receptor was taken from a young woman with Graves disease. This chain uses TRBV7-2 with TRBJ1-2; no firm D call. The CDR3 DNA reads TGTGCCAGCAGCTTACTTCGGGCACAGACACGGGGCTACACCTTC. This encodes CASSLLRAQTRGYTF.